This T cell receptor beta chain derives from a study of cytomegalovirus exposure and HLA in healthy donors. Looking at the study overall: Earlier results showed 117 million unique TCR beta sequences derived from roughly 200 million T cells.

Primers for the PCR totalled 60 Vbeta and 13 Jbeta. Method: immunoSEQ multiplex PCR; TCRdb's copy keeps in-frame clones and lacks some. The table shows approximately 140,000 clones, with around three fifths occurring only once. Looked up from germline, CDR1 is LNHNV and CDR2 is YYDKDF (reference sequence). The CDR3 is made up of 13 amino acids. V dropped 1 base and J dropped 7; count of bases not matched to a gene: 3. Although they were nominally healthy when sampled, donors likely had unrecorded immune exposures. The source of this sequence is a male donor in good health and CMV-seronegative. The material sequenced was PBMCs. The gene calls are TRBV15 and TRBJ2-5; 7 nucleotides line up with TRBD1. CDR3: CATSRGQGMTQYF. The CDR3 coding sequence is TGTGCCACCAGCAGAGGACAGGGAATGACCCAGTACTTC.